Below, 18 T cell receptor beta chains from the same sample are listed, as sequenced in a study of T-cell memory formation after mild COVID-19. TCRdb recomputed calls from the 5' RACE reads with MiXCR, one row per CDR3 protein. The data show about 250,000 distinct CDR3 sequences, with 15% seen just once and 2.1% held by the top ten. Material: PBMCs or a T cell subset sorted from them (not recorded which). The source of these receptors is an adult woman who had mild COVID-19 (a few samples of this study predate the infection). Cell type and time point are not known.

This clonotype was detected a few times. This chain connects TRBV5-5 to TRBJ1-6; D not certain. The CDR3 consists of 17 residues. Germline-derived CDR1 and CDR2 are SGHKS and YYEKEE (reference sequence). The V end lost 3 bases, the J end lost 9 bases, and 22 bases lay between the germline ends. CDR3: CASSSLPPLGSTSPLHF. The CDR3 DNA sequence: TGTGCCAGCAGCTCACTGCCCCCCTTAGGGTCTACTTCACCCCTCCACTTT.

This clonotype showed up just a few times. The rearrangement links TRBV4-2 to TRBJ2-2; D is unclear. In germline, CDR1 is LGHNA, CDR2 YNFKEQ. Trimming left V 0 bases short and J 5 bases short, with 7 bases between. The CDR3 has 14 residues. CDR3 bases: TGTGCCAGCAGCCAAGATTCCGGGACCGGGGAGCTGTTTTTT. Encoded protein: CASSQDSGTGELFF.

This clonotype was counted between two and nine times. The chain couples TRBV20-1 to TRBJ2-1; possibly TRBD2 for D (7 bases). Germline-derived CDR1 and CDR2 are DFQATT and SNEGSKA (reference sequence). The V and J ends lost 4 bases and 7 bases respectively, with 20 bases between them. This CDR3 has 15 amino acids. CDR3 amino acids: CSATGTGGRRNEQFF. CDR3 nucleotides: TGCAGTGCTACCGGGACGGGGGGCCGCAGGAATGAGCAGTTCTTC.

The V gene is TRBV28, the J gene TRBJ2-5, with 11 bases lining up with TRBD1. Per the germline V gene, CDR1 is MDHEN and CDR2 is SYDVKM. CDR3 length: 16 amino acids. V shed 9 bases and J 4 bases; nucleotides not matched to a gene: 13. For the CDR3, the DNA is TGTGCCAGTAAGGACAGGGGGCGGTTAGGTGGAGAGACCCAGTACTTC. Protein product: CASKDRGRLGGETQYF.

This clonotype occurred a few times. V and J are TRBV2 and TRBJ2-1, with a weak D call TRBD2 (6 bases). V shed 6 bases and J shed 5 bases, with 11 bases lying between them. The CDR3 runs to 13 residues. Germline V CDR1 and CDR2: SNHLY, FYNNEI. CDR3 amino acids: CASRRDVNNEQFF. Written as DNA, the CDR3 is TGTGCCAGCAGGCGGGACGTAAACAATGAGCAGTTCTTC.

The chain combines TRBV28 with TRBJ2-3; TRBD2 aligns across 10 bases. The J segment lost 3 bases and the V segment lost 8 bases, leaving 8 bases of the junction unmatched. The CDR3 consists of 15 residues. Germline CDR1 reads MDHEN; CDR2 reads SYDVKM. CDR3 protein: CASRIAGGGTDTQYF. CDR3 sequence (DNA): TGTGCCAGCCGAATAGCGGGAGGTGGAACAGATACGCAGTATTTT. The full variable domain, rest sourced from reference TRBV28 and TRBJ2-3, is DVKVTQSSRYLVKRTGEKVFLECVQDMDHENMFWYRQDPGLGLRLIYFSYDVKMKEKGDIPEGYSVSREKKERFSLILESASTNQTSMYLCASRIAGGGTDTQYFGPGTRLTVL.

The table lists this clonotype with a few counts. CDR3: CSAFYPGPRTDTQYF. CDR3 nucleotides: TGCAGTGCTTTCTATCCGGGACCTCGCACAGATACGCAGTATTTT. The genes are TRBV20-1 and TRBJ2-3; D is tentatively TRBD1 or TRBD2 (5 bases each). The V gene lost 5 bases and the J gene lost 1 base, with 16 bases spanning the gap. From germline, CDR1 is DFQATT and CDR2 SNEGSKA (reference sequence). CDR3 length: 15 residues.

Ten or more counts support this clonotype. CDR3 bases: TGTGCCAGCAGCCCCTACAATCAGCCCCAGCATTTT. Its translation: CASSPYNQPQHF. This chain links TRBV7-3 with TRBJ1-5; no firm D call. Germline values: CDR1 SGHTA, CDR2 FQGTGA. The CDR3 length is 12 residues. Trimming took off 5 bases at V and 3 bases at J, with 5 bases between the two ends.

This clonotype was picked up many times. The rearrangement joins TRBV5-5 to TRBJ2-3, with D unclear. Germline values: CDR1 SGHKS, CDR2 YYEKEE (reference sequence). The CDR3 consists of 16 residues. The ends were cut back, 0 bases at V and 1 base at J, with 12 bases in the middle. CDR3 loop: CASSLVNLVGTDTQYF. The CDR3, as DNA: TGTGCCAGCAGCTTGGTCAATCTGGTGGGCACAGATACGCAGTATTTT.

The rearrangement uses TRBV12-3 or TRBV12-4 and TRBJ1-1; 9 bases match TRBD1. CDR3 length equals 15 residues. V trimming: 3 bases; J trimming: 4 bases; junction bases outside the gene matches: 6. This CDR3 reads CASSLGGTGRTEAFF. The DNA of the CDR3 is TGTGCCAGCAGTTTGGGGGGGACAGGGCGCACTGAAGCTTTCTTT.

This clonotype was observed a handful of times. This chain joins TRBV5-1 and TRBJ2-7, with 13 bases matching TRBD2. V lost 6 bases and J lost 3; bases outside the gene matches: 9. The germline CDR1 and CDR2 sequences are SGHRS and YFSETQ. The CDR3 runs to 16 residues. The CDR3 sequence: CASTPGLAGVNYEQYF. CDR3 bases: TGCGCCAGCACACCCGGACTAGCGGGGGTGAACTACGAGCAGTACTTC.

This chain links TRBV29-1 with TRBJ2-2; D uncertain. This CDR3 is built from 14 residues. Trimming pared 8 bases from V and 3 bases from J, leaving 16 bases between. Germline V lookup: CDR1 SQVTM, CDR2 ANQGSEA. This chain's CDR3 is CSTQKGGDTGELFF. CDR3 nucleotide sequence: TGCAGCACCCAGAAGGGTGGGGACACCGGGGAGCTGTTTTTT.

The chain couples TRBV4-2 to TRBJ2-5; D perhaps matches TRBD1 (5 bases). CDR1 LGHNA and CDR2 YNFKEQ come from the germline V gene. Deletions cut 1 base from V and 3 bases from J, with 9 bases between. The CDR3 has 14 amino acids. The CDR3, as DNA: TGTGCCAGCAGCCAAGTTGGCAGGGAAGAGACCCAGTACTTC. It translates to CASSQVGREETQYF.

The V and J genes are TRBV30 and TRBJ1-1; D is unresolved. The ends were cut back, 4 bases at V and 1 base at J, with 10 bases in the middle. Germline CDR1 is GTSNPN and CDR2 is SVGIG (reference sequence). This CDR3 comprises 13 residues. The CDR3, as DNA: TGTGCCTGGAAGGGTCTATCGAACACTGAAGCTTTCTTT. Its translation is CAWKGLSNTEAFF.

This clonotype was seen a handful of times. The V gene is TRBV27, the J gene TRBJ2-7, with 10 bases matching TRBD2. Germline trimming cut 5 bases from V and 2 bases from J; bases unmatched to any gene: 3. CDR1 and CDR2 from the germline V gene are MNHEY and SMNVEV (reference sequence). CDR3 length: 14 residues. CDR3 sequence: CASSRLAGAYEQYF. DNA of the CDR3: TGTGCCAGCAGTAGGCTAGCGGGAGCCTACGAGCAGTACTTC.

There are a few counts of this clonotype. V is TRBV15 and J is TRBJ2-4; the D is unclear. CDR3 length equals 14 residues. V was clipped by 4 bases and J by 8 bases, with 15 bases between them. The germline gives CDR1 LNHNV, CDR2 YYDKDF (reference sequence). The CDR3 bases are TGTGCCACCAGCACCCCGGAACGAGGTCACATTCAGTACTTC. Its translation: CATSTPERGHIQYF.

This chain links TRBV7-2 with TRBJ2-7; the match to TRBD2 covers 12 bases. Germline V gene data show CDR1 as SGHTA and CDR2 as FQGNSA. J lost 0 bases, V lost 7 bases, and 19 bases had no gene match. The CDR3 sequence is 20 residues long. This CDR3 reads CASMTRGPGLAGQSSYEQYF. Written as DNA, the CDR3 is TGTGCCAGCATGACTCGGGGGCCGGGACTAGCGGGCCAGAGCTCCTACGAGCAGTACTTC.

The rearrangement links TRBV7-9 to TRBJ2-3; 8 nucleotides match TRBD2. V shed 3 bases, J shed 4 bases, and the junction held 6 bases outside the gene matches. This CDR3 has 15 amino acids. Germline V gene sequence: CDR1 SEHNR, CDR2 FQNEAQ (reference sequence). The CDR3 sequence: CASSFPGGPPDTQYF. As DNA, the CDR3 is TGTGCCAGCAGCTTCCCGGGAGGGCCCCCAGATACGCAGTATTTT.